The 9 T cell receptor beta chains below all came from one sample that was sequenced in a study of T cell responses to AZD1222 COVID-19 vaccine. TCRdb's copy holds only in-frame clones and misses some; the assay was immunoSEQ multiplex PCR. Here the sample spans under 95,000 clones, approximately 83% being singletons. The sequencing here drew on peripheral blood, taken 28 days after the second AZD1222 dose. Every receptor here comes from an adult who received the AZD1222 COVID-19 vaccine.

The chain is built from TRBV4-2 and TRBJ2-1; possible D gene TRBD2, 7 bases. CDR3 length: 17 amino acids. Germline V gene sequence: CDR1 LGHNA, CDR2 YNFKEQ. V lost 4 bases and J 0 bases, leaving 16 bases between the germline ends. As DNA, the CDR3 is TGTGCCAGCAGCCTTAAGACGGGGGGCCTCTCCTACAATGAGCAGTTCTTC. It codes for CASSLKTGGLSYNEQFF.

The chain couples TRBV4-1 to TRBJ1-4, with unresolved D. Trimming cost V 4 bases and J 0 bases, with 9 bases left between them. Germline CDR1 reads MGHRA; CDR2 reads YSYEKL. The CDR3 is made up of 15 amino acids. The CDR3 region is CASSPRVATNEKLFF. The CDR3 bases are TGCGCCAGCAGCCCTCGGGTTGCAACTAATGAAAAACTGTTTTTT.

V is TRBV19 and J is TRBJ1-6; D perhaps matches TRBD1 (5 bases). V was pared by 6 bases and J by 5 bases, with 8 bases between. Germline CDR1 reads LNHDA; CDR2 reads SQIVND (reference sequence). This CDR3 spans 13 amino acids. This CDR3 is CASRRDHNSPLHF. Written as DNA, the CDR3 is TGTGCCAGTAGGAGGGACCATAATTCACCCCTCCACTTT.

The chain has TRBV3-1 (or the pseudogene TRBV3-2) and TRBJ2-1, with TRBD2 matching over 9 bases. The germline gives CDR1 LGHDT, CDR2 YNNKEL (reference sequence). The CDR3 length is 15 residues. With V trimmed by 4 bases and J by 8 bases, 9 bases remained unmatched. The CDR3, as DNA: TGTGCCAGCAGCCCAGCGGGGGGAAAATTTGATGAGCAGTTCTTC. It codes for CASSPAGGKFDEQFF.

J is TRBJ2-2 and V is TRBV13; possibly TRBD2 for D (5 bases). Trimming removed 2 bases at V and 1 base at J, with 14 bases between. This CDR3 is built from 17 residues. Germline-derived CDR1 and CDR2 are PRHDT and FYEKMQ (reference sequence). CDR3 sequence (DNA): TGTGCCAGCAGCTTAAGCTCAACTAGTCAGAACACCGGGGAGCTGTTTTTT. It translates to CASSLSSTSQNTGELFF.

This clone was observed a few times. The chain recombines TRBV10-1 with TRBJ2-6; weak D call: TRBD1 (6 bases). The CDR3 is 14 amino acids. V was trimmed by 6 bases and J by 0 bases, leaving 6 bases between them. Germline V gene sequence: CDR1 WNHNN, CDR2 SYGVQD (reference sequence). The CDR3 DNA reads as TGCGCCAGCAGACAGGGCTCTGGGGCCAACGTCCTGACTTTC. Amino acid sequence: CASRQGSGANVLTF.

The chain employs TRBV11-2 and TRBJ1-1; the D gene is possibly TRBD1 (6 bases). This CDR3 is 13 amino acids long. Between the trimmed V and J ends, which lost 5 bases and 5 bases, there was a span of 12 bases. Germline V CDR1 and CDR2: SGHAT, FQNNGV. CDR3 nucleotide sequence: TGTGCCAGCAGCGTAAAACAGGGTACTGAAGCTTTCTTT. Its translation: CASSVKQGTEAFF.

The chain couples TRBV12-3 or TRBV12-4 to TRBJ1-1, with TRBD1 identical over 9 bases. The CDR3 runs 13 residues. V shed 6 bases, J shed 4 bases, and the junction held 3 bases outside the gene matches. The CDR3 reads CASRQTGGTEAFF. The CDR3 DNA reads TGTGCCAGCAGACAGACAGGGGGCACTGAAGCTTTCTTT.

The V call is TRBV4-2, the J call TRBJ1-3; 10 bases agree with TRBD1. This CDR3 comprises 16 residues. CDR1 is LGHNA and CDR2 is YNFKEQ in the germline V gene. Trimming removed 4 bases from V and 2 bases from J; junction bases left unmatched: 5. In DNA form, the CDR3 reads TGTGCCAGCAGCCCCCGGGACAGGGGCACTGGAAACACCATATATTTT. It yields the protein CASSPRDRGTGNTIYF.